These 5 T cell receptor beta chains share one sample of origin, sequenced in a study of cytotoxic CD8 clonotypes in ibrutinib-treated CLL. Here immunoSEQ multiplex PCR was the method, and the copy in TCRdb shows in-frame clones only, minus some. The repertoire consists of roughly 300,000 clones, with about 72% occurring once and the leading ten covering about 5.3%. Here the sequenced sample was PBMCs, taken at disease progression, from a patient treated with ibrutinib. Every receptor here comes from a human donor with chronic lymphocytic leukemia.

This clone was detected once. The chain employs TRBV29-1 and TRBJ1-1; no definite D call. The CDR3 contains 10 residues. Trimming took 7 bases from V and 1 from J, leaving 4 bases between them. Germline V gene lookup returns CDR1 SQVTM and CDR2 ANQGSEA. CDR3 protein: CSGQNTEAFF. The CDR3 coding sequence is TGCAGCGGGCAGAACACTGAAGCTTTCTTT.

The chain links TRBV5-1 to TRBJ1-2, with 7 bases matching TRBD1. Trimming took 5 bases from V and 4 from J; bases not matched to a gene: 14. CDR1 and CDR2 from the germline V gene are SGHRS and YFSETQ. The CDR3 length is 16 residues. In nucleotides, the CDR3 is TGCGCCAGCAGTTACTACAGGGGCGGGGTCCCCTATGGCTACACCTTC. Its translation: CASSYYRGGVPYGYTF.

The chain combines TRBV29-1 with TRBJ2-3; possible D gene TRBD2, 5 bases. The CDR3 totals 14 residues. The V gene's germline CDR1 is SQVTM and CDR2 ANQGSEA. V dropped 3 bases and J dropped 3 bases, with 13 bases sitting between them. The CDR3 DNA sequence: TGCAGCGTTGATGGCGGGTTTCGGACAGATACGCAGTATTTT. Protein product: CSVDGGFRTDTQYF.

This clone has more than one count but fewer than ten. V gene TRBV9 combines with J gene TRBJ1-1, with D possibly TRBD1 on 6 matching bases. Germline CDR1 SGDLS, CDR2 YYNGEE. The germline V and J ends were trimmed by 4 bases and 8 bases, with 18 bases remaining between them. This CDR3 is 14 amino acids long. This CDR3 is CASSQGTSGGEAFF. The CDR3 DNA follows: TGTGCCAGCAGCCAGGGGACGTCCGGTGGGGAAGCTTTCTTT.

The chain joins TRBV2 to TRBJ2-2; D is unresolved. This CDR3 comprises 13 residues. V lost 6 bases and J lost 2, with 7 bases in between. CDR1 and CDR2 (germline): SNHLY, FYNNEI. Written as DNA, the CDR3 is TGTGCCAGCAGGTCGAGTAACACCGGGGAGCTGTTTTTT. Translating gives CASRSSNTGELFF.